Detailed here is one T cell receptor (beta chain). The data derive from a study of T cell changes during pregnancy in multiple sclerosis. V shed 6 bases and J 9 bases; nucleotides not matched to a gene: 3. The CDR3 contains 11 residues. Germline CDR1 and CDR2: SQVTM and ANQGSEA. Libraries were prepared by immunoSEQ multiplex PCR; TCRdb keeps only in-frame clonotypes and omits some of them. The sample holds roughly 83,000 clones, around 93% seen once. The chain couples TRBV29-1 to TRBJ1-2; 11 bases fit TRBD1. The source is a female donor in good health, serving as a control in a pregnancy study. Some clones in this sample may be carry-over from other donors' samples. Sequenced here: PBMCs, sampled in the first trimester of pregnancy. Written as DNA, the CDR3 is TGCAGCGTGGGACAGGGGGATCGCTACACCTTC. This sequence encodes CSVGQGDRYTF.